This TCR beta chain is from a study of blood T cell repertoires in COVID-19 (dated by TCRdb to 2018 to 2021). For the wider study: Samples covering the acute and convalescent phases of COVID-19 were provided by collaborators in the United States, Italy and Spain. The material from the prospective study consisted of cDNA or gDNA derived from T cells, B-cell-depleted T cells, or PBMCs. The dataset comprised deeply sampled blood TCRbeta repertoires from subjects exposed to, actively infected with, or recovered from COVID-19. A freely available public database, intended as a resource for researchers studying the immune response to SARS-CoV-2, is where the repertoires were released. The samples were drawn from two sources: the first 160 participants of the ongoing ImmuneRACE study, and approximately 1,300 subjects contributed by 6 global collaborators. The sample metadata nearly always contained a de-identified subject ID, COVID-19 status, age in years and sex. Where available, HLA class I and class II types were taken from metadata supplied by the sample provider and were not determined by assay-based typing. Overall study outcomes, separate from this receptor: How much clinical and demographic metadata was included differed by source and by participant, and the metadata was provided uncurated.

The germline V gene sets CDR1 to SGHTS and CDR2 to YDEGEE. A distance of 9 bases separates the germline ends of V and J, which lose 2 bases and 0 bases respectively. The CDR3 sequence holds 15 residues, the cysteine and phenylalanine included. The retained sequence is limited to the CDR3, 45 bases, with the frame set at the first base. Notes on this clone: It has no known antigen specificity. Base quality data are lacking; no much larger clone is found one base away.

In the prospective study, participants were about 18 to 100 years old, resided in approximately 25 geographic areas of the United States, and were enrolled through a virtual design. Cohort assignment in the prospective study relied on participant-reported clinical history from a screening survey and a study questionnaire. Recovered participants in ImmuneRACE Cohort 3 were defined as having two consecutive negative NP/OP PCR tests, clearance from a healthcare professional, or resolution of symptoms. Mobile phlebotomists in the prospective study collected whole blood, serum and a nasopharyngeal or oropharyngeal swab from every participant. Over a roughly 2-month period, participants in the prospective study had the option of providing additional blood draws and questionnaires. Before DNA extraction, blood samples from the prospective study were shipped at room temperature or frozen. TCRbeta CDR3 regions were amplified from genomic DNA using the immunoSEQ Assay, a bias-controlled multiplex PCR. Per the authors' processing: Within the assay, amplification of reference gene primers was used to estimate how many nucleated cells each sample contained. Sequence reads were collapsed and filtered to measure the absolute abundance of every unique TCRbeta CDR3 rearrangement. For each sample, productive Simpson clonality was calculated by taking the square root of Simpson's diversity index across productive rearrangements. The immuneACCESS repertoire file appears here via TCRdb, limited to in-frame rearrangements. These files lack a portion of the clones; in checked studies, under half of the deficit traces to unresolved V genes, and the cause of the others is not known. The V and J calls and clone size come from that table; D and trimming were worked out from the DNA. For this sample there are roughly 330,000 clones; more than 75% appear just once. The leading ten clones occupy roughly 5.2% of the sample.

The sequenced sample was PBMCs or T cells enriched from blood (not recorded which). The TCR sequence derives from a woman under 40 who had recovered from COVID-19. This sequence uses TRBV5-8 and TRBJ2-1; 5 matching bases give a weak D call of TRBD2. The CDR3 protein sequence reads: CASSLPGSSYNEQFF. The nucleotides are TGTGCCAGCAGCTTACCGGGGAGCTCCTACAATGAGCAGTTCTTC.